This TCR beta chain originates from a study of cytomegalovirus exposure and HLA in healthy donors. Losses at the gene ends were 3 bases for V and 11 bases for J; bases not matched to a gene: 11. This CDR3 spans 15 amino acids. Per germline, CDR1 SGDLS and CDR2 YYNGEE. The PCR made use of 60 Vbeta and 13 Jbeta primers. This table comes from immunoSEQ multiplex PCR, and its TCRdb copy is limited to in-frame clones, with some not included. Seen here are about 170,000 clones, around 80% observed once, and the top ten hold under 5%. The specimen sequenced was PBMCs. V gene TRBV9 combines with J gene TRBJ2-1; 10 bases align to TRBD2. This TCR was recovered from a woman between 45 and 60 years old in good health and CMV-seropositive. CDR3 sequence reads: CASSAPQASGSKQFF. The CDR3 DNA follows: TGTGCCAGCAGCGCTCCTCAGGCTAGCGGGAGCAAGCAGTTCTTC.